The entry that follows covers one T cell receptor beta chain sequence. CDR3 length: 13 residues. The germline V gene has CDR1 SGHTA and CDR2 FQGTGA. V dropped 5 bases and J dropped 6 bases, with 14 bases sitting between them. The data belong to a study of cytomegalovirus exposure and HLA in healthy donors. In the PCR, 60 Vbeta and 13 Jbeta primers were used. Here immunoSEQ multiplex PCR was the method, and the copy in TCRdb shows in-frame clones only, minus some. In the table there are roughly 48,000 clones, roughly 73% of which are singletons. The sequenced sample consisted of PBMCs. This clonotype was obtained from a man between 18 and 35 years old in good health and CMV-seronegative. The chain recombines TRBV7-3 with TRBJ2-7; D call uncertain. The CDR3, as DNA: TGTGCCAGCAGCACAACTACGTCTGGCGAGCAGTACTTC. Residues: CASSTTTSGEQYF.